This entry describes one TCR beta chain. There is no known antigen for this receptor. No per-base quality is available; no much larger clone lies one base away. This entry belongs to a study of blood T cell repertoires in COVID-19 (dated by TCRdb to 2019 to 2021). Some background on the complete study: Collaborator samples came from the United States, Italy and Spain and covered acute and convalescent phases of COVID-19. The material from the prospective study consisted of cDNA or gDNA derived from T cells, B-cell-depleted T cells, or PBMCs. Subjects who had been exposed to COVID-19, were actively infected with it, or had recovered from it provided the deeply sampled blood TCRbeta repertoires that made up the dataset. A freely available public database, intended as a resource for researchers studying the immune response to SARS-CoV-2, is where the repertoires were released. Samples came from the ongoing ImmuneRACE study (first 160 participants) plus 1,254 subjects from 6 global collaborators. Nearly every sample came with metadata listing a de-identified subject ID, COVID-19 status, age in years and sex. HLA class I and class II types, where available, came from metadata supplied by the sample provider rather than from assay-based typing. Paper-wide results and their limitations: How much clinical and demographic metadata was included differed by source and by participant, and the metadata was provided uncurated.

TCRbeta CDR3 regions were amplified from genomic DNA using the immunoSEQ Assay, a bias-controlled multiplex PCR. The authors processed their data as follows. The number of nucleated cells in each sample was estimated by amplification of reference gene primers within the assay. To quantify the absolute abundance of each unique TCRbeta CDR3 rearrangement, sequence reads were collapsed and filtered. For each sample, productive Simpson clonality was calculated as the square root of Simpson's diversity index over productive rearrangements. Entries here come from immuneACCESS through TCRdb and include only in-frame sequences with V and J called. Some clones fail to appear in such tables; in the studies checked, an unresolved V gene covers under half of the shortfall, and the cause of the remainder is unknown. V, J and clone size reflect that table, while D and trimming were determined from the DNA. The sample table holds around 100,000 clones, of which around 89% were seen once. The top ten constitute 3.5% of the sample.

V gives up 4 bases and J gives up 7 bases, and the segment between their germline ends measures 18 bases. Its CDR3 holds 15 amino acids, cysteine through phenylalanine. The entry retains the CDR3 DNA only, 45 bases that are in frame from base 1. CDR1 and CDR2, per the germline V gene, are KGHDR and SFDVKD. Each collaborating institution followed its own protocols to collect whole blood in K2EDTA tubes. For TCRbeta analysis, collaborator samples were shipped as frozen whole blood, as isolated PBMCs, or as DNA extracted from either sample type. The receptor's source is a woman aged 60-75 years with acute or convalescent COVID-19. The sample was peripheral blood. The V and J segments used are TRBV24-1 and TRBJ1-2; the D segment could be TRBD1, given 6 matching bases. Here the CDR3 is given as CATSDPGRGAGGYTF. The bases read TGTGCCACCAGTGACCCCGGTCGGGGGGCGGGTGGCTACACCTTC.